Presented here are 17 T cell receptor beta chains from one specimen sequenced in a study of cytomegalovirus exposure and HLA in healthy donors. The PCR employed 60 Vbeta primers together with 13 Jbeta primers. Repertoires were generated with immunoSEQ multiplex PCR, while TCRdb's copy carries only in-frame clones and drops some. This sample yields about 130,000 clones, of which about 8.5% are seen a single time; 5% to 6% belongs to the top ten. The sequencing input was PBMCs. These receptors all come from a man in his forties in good health and CMV-seronegative.

The rearrangement joins TRBV7-9 to TRBJ1-2; D may be TRBD1 (5 bases). V was pared by 5 bases and J by 1 base, with 17 bases between. Germline lookup yields CDR1 SEHNR and CDR2 FQNEAQ (reference sequence). The CDR3 covers 16 residues. CDR3 coding DNA: TGTGCCAGCAGCCCGGCCAGGGCCCCCTATAACTATGGCTACACCTTC. Translated: CASSPARAPYNYGYTF.

V usage is TRBV15 and J usage is TRBJ1-3; 11 bases line up with TRBD1. Losses at the gene ends were 0 bases for V and 3 bases for J; bases not matched to a gene: 4. CDR1 and CDR2 from the germline V gene are LNHNV and YYDKDF (reference sequence). The CDR3 loop spans 17 amino acids. CDR3 nucleotide sequence: TGTGCCACCAGCAGAGATCGGACAGGGGGCTTTGGAAACACCATATATTTT. Protein sequence: CATSRDRTGGFGNTIYF. The entire variable domain, with the rest obtained from reference TRBV15 and TRBJ1-3, is as follows: DAMVIQNPRYQVTQFGKPVTLSCSQTLNHNVMYWYQQKSSQAPKLLFHYYDKDFNNEADTPDNFQSRRPNTSFCFLDIRSPGLGDTAMYLCATSRDRTGGFGNTIYFGEGSWLTVV.

There are a few counts of this clone. This chain uses TRBV7-9 with TRBJ1-5, with 9 bases that match TRBD1. The length of the CDR3 is 16 residues. The germline gives CDR1 SEHNR, CDR2 FQNEAQ (reference sequence). The V segment lost 5 bases and the J segment 2 bases; nucleotides outside the gene matches: 7. CDR3 loop: CASSKTGGIGNQPQHF. The CDR3 bases are TGTGCCAGCAGCAAAACAGGGGGCATTGGCAATCAGCCCCAGCATTTT. The whole variable domain, filled in from reference TRBV7-9 and TRBJ1-5, reads DTGVSQNPRHKITKRGQNVTFRCDPISEHNRLYWYRQTLGQGPEFLTYFQNEAQLEKSRLLSDRFSAERPKGSFSTLEIQRTEQGDSAMYLCASSKTGGIGNQPQHFGDGTRLSIL.

This clone was observed a handful of times. The chain has TRBV5-1 and TRBJ2-6, with 16 bases matching TRBD2. CDR1 and CDR2 from the germline V gene are SGHRS and YFSETQ. The trim removed 3 bases at V and 6 bases at J, leaving 6 bases unmatched. The CDR3 loop spans 18 amino acids. Here the CDR3 reads CASSSPGTSGGVANVLTF. The DNA of the CDR3 is TGCGCCAGCAGCTCACCCGGGACTAGCGGGGGGGTGGCCAACGTCCTGACTTTC.

This clone was counted between two and nine times. The chain carries TRBV5-5 and TRBJ1-6; TRBD1 aligns across 9 bases. Trimming cost V 6 bases and J 9 bases; bases outside gene matches: 10. CDR1 is SGHKS and CDR2 is YYEKEE in the germline V gene (reference sequence). The CDR3 runs 15 residues. The CDR3 sequence: CASTPHGDRVSPLHF. CDR3 DNA sequence: TGTGCCAGCACCCCGCACGGGGACAGGGTTTCACCCCTCCACTTT.

The chain joins TRBV11-1 to TRBJ1-1; TRBD1 might be the D (5 bases). With 7 bases removed from V and 0 bases from J, the gap between germline ends came to 9 bases. This CDR3 comprises 13 residues. Germline CDR1 reads SGHAT; CDR2 reads FQDESV (reference sequence). This CDR3 is CASTGGVNTEAFF. In nucleotides, the CDR3 is TGTGCCAGCACCGGAGGGGTGAACACTGAAGCTTTCTTT.

V usage is TRBV28 and J usage is TRBJ2-7, with D perhaps TRBD1 (5 bases). Trimming took off 4 bases at V and 0 bases at J, with 7 bases between the two ends. This CDR3 has 13 amino acids. Germline V CDR1 and CDR2: MDHEN, SYDVKM. CDR3 loop: CASSWGSSYEQYF. As DNA, the CDR3 is TGTGCCAGCAGTTGGGGCAGCTCCTACGAGCAGTACTTC.

This clone was observed a few times. The rearrangement uses TRBV10-1 and TRBJ1-1, with 7 bases that match TRBD1. Trimming cost V 2 bases and J 11 bases; bases outside gene matches: 8. Germline V lookup: CDR1 WNHNN, CDR2 SYGVQD (reference sequence). There are 13 residues in the CDR3. This CDR3 is CASSEGGGFIAFF. Written as DNA, the CDR3 is TGCGCCAGCAGTGAGGGAGGGGGCTTTATCGCTTTCTTT.

This clone has only a few counts. The CDR3 bases are TGTGCCAGCAGCTTGAGGACTAGCGGACCTTACAATGAGCAGTTCTTC. It translates to CASSLRTSGPYNEQFF. The rearrangement joins TRBV5-4 to TRBJ2-1, with 10 bases fitting TRBD2. V lost 1 base, J lost 4 bases, and 5 bases stayed unmatched. The CDR3 extends over 16 amino acids. CDR1 and CDR2 from the germline V gene are SGHNT and YYREEE (reference sequence). Supplemented by reference TRBV5-4 and TRBJ2-1, the full variable domain reads ETGVTQSPTHLIKTRGQQVTLRCSSQSGHNTVSWYQQALGQGPQFIFQYYREEENGRGNFPPRFSGLQFPNYSSELNVNALELDDSALYLCASSLRTSGPYNEQFFGPGTRLTVL.

The chain couples TRBV4-1 to TRBJ1-5; no reliable D call. From germline, CDR1 is MGHRA and CDR2 YSYEKL. The CDR3 runs to 14 residues. V shed 2 bases and J shed 3 bases, with 8 bases lying between them. For the CDR3, the DNA is TGCGCCAGCAGCCAACCAGGCCACAATCAGCCCCAGCATTTT. Encoded protein: CASSQPGHNQPQHF.

The V call is TRBV2, the J call TRBJ2-2; 7 bases align to TRBD2. CDR3 length: 14 residues. V lost 8 bases, J lost 0 bases, and 3 bases stayed unmatched. Germline values: CDR1 SNHLY, CDR2 FYNNEI. The CDR3 is CASGREANTGELFF. Written as DNA, the CDR3 is TGTGCCAGCGGGAGGGAAGCGAACACCGGGGAGCTGTTTTTT.

This clone was counted between two and nine times. This chain joins TRBV10-3 and TRBJ2-2; 9 bases match TRBD1. The CDR3 has 14 residues. Trimming took 6 bases from V and 2 from J; bases not matched to a gene: 1. Germline CDR1 reads ENHRY; CDR2 reads SYGVKD. CDR3 in DNA: TGTGCCATCAGGGGACAGGGTAACACCGGGGAGCTGTTTTTT. Protein product: CAIRGQGNTGELFF.

J is TRBJ2-7 and V is TRBV10-2; no reliable D call. CDR3 length equals 12 residues. V was shortened by 10 bases and J by 4 bases, with 14 bases between the two germline ends. Germline CDR1 reads WSHSY; CDR2 reads SAAADI. The DNA for the CDR3 is TGCGCCACCGACGACGGAGCTTACGAGCAGTACTTC. Its protein product is CATDDGAYEQYF.

With regard to this clone: Other DNA variants within this sample encode the same CDR3. The V call is TRBV9, the J call TRBJ1-5, with TRBD1 matching over 10 bases. The CDR3 loop spans 14 amino acids. Looked up from germline, CDR1 is SGDLS and CDR2 is YYNGEE. V lost 4 bases and J lost 4; bases outside the gene matches: 2. CDR3 residues: CASSPGQGNQPQHF. The CDR3 nucleotides are TGTGCCAGCAGCCCGGGACAGGGGAATCAGCCCCAGCATTTT.

The rearrangement uses TRBV28 and TRBJ2-7; D perhaps matches TRBD2 (5 bases). Germline V gene sequence: CDR1 MDHEN, CDR2 SYDVKM. The CDR3 covers 12 residues. Trimming removed 8 bases from V and 1 base from J, with 9 bases in between. The CDR3 DNA sequence: TGTGCCAGCCGGGGAAGTTCCTACGAGCAGTACTTC. Amino acid sequence: CASRGSSYEQYF.

This clone has at least ten counts. Other nucleotide sequences in the sample specify the same CDR3. The V gene is TRBV29-1, the J gene TRBJ1-3; 9 positions agree with TRBD1. The CDR3 runs to 14 residues. Germline CDR1 and CDR2: SQVTM and ANQGSEA. After removal of 3 bases from V and 0 bases from J, the junction contained 0 bases not matched to a gene. This chain's CDR3 is CSVETGGSGNTIYF. CDR3 nucleotides: TGCAGCGTTGAGACAGGGGGCTCTGGAAACACCATATATTTT. Together with reference TRBV29-1 and TRBJ1-3, the CDR3 gives the full variable domain: SAVISQKPSRDICQRGTSLTIQCQVDSQVTMMFWYRQQPGQSLTLIATANQGSEATYESGFVIDKFPISRPNLTFSTLTVSNMSPEDSSIYLCSVETGGSGNTIYFGEGSWLTVV.

V gene TRBV6-5 combines with J gene TRBJ2-1, with D unclear. This CDR3 is built from 15 residues. Germline lookup yields CDR1 MNHEY and CDR2 SVGAGI. Trimming shortened V by 3 bases and J by 0 bases, and 9 bases separated the two germline ends. DNA for the CDR3: TGTGCCAGCAGTTATTCAGCTAGCTCCTACAATGAGCAGTTCTTC. It translates to CASSYSASSYNEQFF.